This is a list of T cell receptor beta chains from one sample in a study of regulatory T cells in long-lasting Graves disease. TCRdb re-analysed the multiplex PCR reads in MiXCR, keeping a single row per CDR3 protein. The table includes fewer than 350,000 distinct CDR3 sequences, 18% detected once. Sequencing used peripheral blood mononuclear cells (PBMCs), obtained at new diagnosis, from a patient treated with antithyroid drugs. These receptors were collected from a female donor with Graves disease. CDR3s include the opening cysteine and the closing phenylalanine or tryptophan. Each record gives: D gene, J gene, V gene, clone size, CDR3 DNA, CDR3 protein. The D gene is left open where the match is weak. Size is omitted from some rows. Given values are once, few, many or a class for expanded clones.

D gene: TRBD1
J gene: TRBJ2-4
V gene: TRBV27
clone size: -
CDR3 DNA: TGTGCCAGCACCGGTACGGGGACAGGGGGCCTAAACATTCAGTACTTC
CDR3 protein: CASTGTGTGGLNIQYF

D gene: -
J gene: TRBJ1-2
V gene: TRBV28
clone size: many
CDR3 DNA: TGTGCCAGCAGTTCTACAGGGTTTTATGGCTACACCTTC
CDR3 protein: CASSSTGFYGYTF

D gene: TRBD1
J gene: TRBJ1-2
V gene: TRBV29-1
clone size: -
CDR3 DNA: TGCAGCGTCCAGGGGGTGGACTATGGCTACACCTTC
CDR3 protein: CSVQGVDYGYTF

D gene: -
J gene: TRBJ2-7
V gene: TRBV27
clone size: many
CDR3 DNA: TGTGCCAGCAGTTCTAGGGGTGGGGGCGGGGACTTCTACGAGCAGTACTTC
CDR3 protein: CASSSRGGGGDFYEQYF

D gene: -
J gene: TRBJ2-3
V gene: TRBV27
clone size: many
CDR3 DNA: TGTGCCAGCACCAATAACGGCGTAGATACGCAGTATTTT
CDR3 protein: CASTNNGVDTQYF

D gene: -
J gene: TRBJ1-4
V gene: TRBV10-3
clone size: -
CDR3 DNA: TGTGCCACGGCGGAGGTCACAGGGAATGAAAAACTGTTTTTT
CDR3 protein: CATAEVTGNEKLFF

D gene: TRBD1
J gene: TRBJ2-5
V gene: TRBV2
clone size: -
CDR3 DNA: TGTGCCAGCAGTGCGAGACAGGGGAGGTACCAAGAGACCCAGTACTTC
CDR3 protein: CASSARQGRYQETQYF

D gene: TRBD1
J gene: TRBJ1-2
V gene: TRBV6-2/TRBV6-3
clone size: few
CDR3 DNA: TGTGCCAGCAGTTACCTAGGGGGACAGCTCTTCTACACCTTC
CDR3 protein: CASSYLGGQLFYTF

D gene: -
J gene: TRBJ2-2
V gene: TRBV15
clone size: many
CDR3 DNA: TGTGCCACCAGCAGAGATGCTCTCGGGACACTCACGAACACCGGGGAGCTGTTTTTT
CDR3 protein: CATSRDALGTLTNTGELFF

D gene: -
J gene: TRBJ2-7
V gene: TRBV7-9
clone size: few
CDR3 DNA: TGTGCCAGCAGCTCGGGGTGGTTGAGCTCCTACGAGCAGTACTTC
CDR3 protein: CASSSGWLSSYEQYF

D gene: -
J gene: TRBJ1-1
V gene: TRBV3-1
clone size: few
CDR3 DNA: TGTGCCAGCAGCCAAGAAGTACACCGGGTCCCTCTGGAGGACACTGAAGCTTTCTTT
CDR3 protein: CASSQEVHRVPLEDTEAFF

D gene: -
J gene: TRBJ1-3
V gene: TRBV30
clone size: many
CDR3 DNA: TGTGCCTGGAGTAGGACGGGAAACTCTGGAAACACCATATATTTT
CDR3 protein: CAWSRTGNSGNTIYF

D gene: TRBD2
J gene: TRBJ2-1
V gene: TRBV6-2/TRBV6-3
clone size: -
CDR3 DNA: TGTGCCAGCAGTTCCCAGCGGGAGGTCTCCCATGAGCAGTTCTTC
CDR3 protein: CASSSQREVSHEQFF

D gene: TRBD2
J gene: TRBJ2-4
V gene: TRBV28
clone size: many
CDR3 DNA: TGTGCCAGCAGAATACGGGTCGGGGGGTTAGCCAAAAACATTCAGTACTTC
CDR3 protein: CASRIRVGGLAKNIQYF

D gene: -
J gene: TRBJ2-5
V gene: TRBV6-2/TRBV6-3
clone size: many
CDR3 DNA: TGTGCCAGCAGTTACCCTGAGACCCAGTACTTC
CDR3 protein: CASSYPETQYF

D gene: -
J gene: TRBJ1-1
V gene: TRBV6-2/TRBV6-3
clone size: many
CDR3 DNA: TGTGCCAGCTATTTAGGAGGGAACACTGAAGCTTTCTTT
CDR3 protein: CASYLGGNTEAFF

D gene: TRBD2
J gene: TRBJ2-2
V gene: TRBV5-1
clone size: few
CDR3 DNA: TGCGCCAGCAGTAAGGCTAGCGGGAGTATCGGGGAGCTGTTTTTT
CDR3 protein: CASSKASGSIGELFF

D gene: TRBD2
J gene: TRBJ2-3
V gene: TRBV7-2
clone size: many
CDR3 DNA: TGTGCCAGCAGCTTTTTAGCGGGATCCACAGATACGCAGTATTTT
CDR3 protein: CASSFLAGSTDTQYF

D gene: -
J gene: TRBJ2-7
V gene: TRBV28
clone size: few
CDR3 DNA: TGTGCCAGCAGTTTAGTGGGGTTAAGCGCCTACGAGCAGTACTTC
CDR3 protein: CASSLVGLSAYEQYF

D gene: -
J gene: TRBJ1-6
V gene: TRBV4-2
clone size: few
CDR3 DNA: TGTGCCAGCAGCCAAGACACCAATAATTCACCCCTCCACTTT
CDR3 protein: CASSQDTNNSPLHF

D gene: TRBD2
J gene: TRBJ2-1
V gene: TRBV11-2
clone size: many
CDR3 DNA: TGTGCCAGCAGCAAGATAAGCGGGAGCTCCTACAATGAGCAGTTCTTC
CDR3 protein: CASSKISGSSYNEQFF

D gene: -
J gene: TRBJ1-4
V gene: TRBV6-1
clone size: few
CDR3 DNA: TGTGCCAGCAGTGAGGGCATTGTTGAAAAACTGTTTTTT
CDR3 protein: CASSEGIVEKLFF

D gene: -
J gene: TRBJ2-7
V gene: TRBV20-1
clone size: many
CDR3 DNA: TGCAGTGCTCACCGGGACGGGGCCTACGAGCAGTACTTC
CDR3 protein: CSAHRDGAYEQYF

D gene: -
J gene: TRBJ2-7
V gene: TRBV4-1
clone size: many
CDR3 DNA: TGCGCCAGCAGCCAACCAGTGGAGTCCTACGAGCAGTACTTC
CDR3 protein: CASSQPVESYEQYF

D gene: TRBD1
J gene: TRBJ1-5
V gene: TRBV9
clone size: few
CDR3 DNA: TGTGCCAGCAGCGTTACAGGGGCCAATCAGCCCCAGCATTTT
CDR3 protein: CASSVTGANQPQHF

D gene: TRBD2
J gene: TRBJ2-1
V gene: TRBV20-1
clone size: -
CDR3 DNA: TGCAGTGCTAGAGGGGGCGGGAGCTCCTACAATGAGCAGTTCTTC
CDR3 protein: CSARGGGSSYNEQFF

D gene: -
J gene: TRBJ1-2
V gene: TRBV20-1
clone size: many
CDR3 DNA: TGCAGTGCCCTGGGCAGCTATGAGGGGTACACCTTC
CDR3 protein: CSALGSYEGYTF

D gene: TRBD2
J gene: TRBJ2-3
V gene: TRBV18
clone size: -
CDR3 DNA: TGTGCCAGCTCACCATTCACTTTTGGGACTAGCGGCACAGATACGAAGTATTTT
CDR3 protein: CASSPFTFGTSGTDTKYF

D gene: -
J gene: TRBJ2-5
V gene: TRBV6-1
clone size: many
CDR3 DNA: TGTGCCAGCAGAGCTCAAGAGACCCAGTACTTC
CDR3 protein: CASRAQETQYF

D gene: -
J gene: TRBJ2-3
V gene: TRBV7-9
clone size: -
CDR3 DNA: TGTGCCAGCAGCCCCCCGTGGGGGGAGTGGGCAGATACGCAGTATTTT
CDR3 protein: CASSPPWGEWADTQYF

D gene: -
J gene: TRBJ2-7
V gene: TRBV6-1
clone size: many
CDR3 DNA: TGTGCCAGCAAGGCAGGGGGGTCCTACGAGCAGTACTTC
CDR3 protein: CASKAGGSYEQYF

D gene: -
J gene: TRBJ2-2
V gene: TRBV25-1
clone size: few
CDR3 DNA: TGTGCCAGCAGTGCCCGAGGTGGAGCGACCGGGGAGCTGTTTTTT
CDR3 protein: CASSARGGATGELFF

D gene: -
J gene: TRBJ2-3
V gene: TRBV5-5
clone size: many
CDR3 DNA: TGTGCCAGCAGCTTACCCTCGACCTTTAGCCAGTATTTT
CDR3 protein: CASSLPSTFSQYF

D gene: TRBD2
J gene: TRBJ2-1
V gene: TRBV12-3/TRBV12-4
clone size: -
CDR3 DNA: TGTGCCAGCAGTGTTAGCGGGAGCCCTATTGATGAGCAGTTCTTC
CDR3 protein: CASSVSGSPIDEQFF

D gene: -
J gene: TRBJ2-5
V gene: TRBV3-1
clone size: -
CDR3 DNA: TGTGCCAGCAGCCAAGATATTGGGGGAAAGGACTTC
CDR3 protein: CASSQDIGGKDF

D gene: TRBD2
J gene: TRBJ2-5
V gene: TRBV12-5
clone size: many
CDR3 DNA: TGTGCTAGTGGTTTGATAGGACTAGCGGGAGGGTACCTAAAACAAGAGACCCAGTACTTC
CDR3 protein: CASGLIGLAGGYLKQETQYF

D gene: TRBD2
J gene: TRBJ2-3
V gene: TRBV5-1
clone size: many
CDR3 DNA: TGCGCCAGCAGTCGGACTCCCGGGACTAGCGGGGCCTCTAGCACAGATACGCAGTATTTT
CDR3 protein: CASSRTPGTSGASSTDTQYF

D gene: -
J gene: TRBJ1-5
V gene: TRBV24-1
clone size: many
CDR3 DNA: TGTGCCACCAGTGATCCCTCCCATCAGGGCAATCAGCCCCAGCATTTT
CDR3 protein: CATSDPSHQGNQPQHF

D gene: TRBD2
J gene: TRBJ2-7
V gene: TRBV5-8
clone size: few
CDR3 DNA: TGTGCCAGCAGCCCATGGACTAGCGCTAGCAACGAGCAGTACTTC
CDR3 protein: CASSPWTSASNEQYF

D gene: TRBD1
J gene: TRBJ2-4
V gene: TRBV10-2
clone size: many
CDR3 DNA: TGCGCCAGCCTTAGGGACAGCAAAAACATTCAGTACTTC
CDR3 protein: CASLRDSKNIQYF

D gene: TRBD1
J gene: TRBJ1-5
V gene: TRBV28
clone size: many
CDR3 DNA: TGTGCCAGCAGTTTCCCCGCCCGCAGGGGGTTAAGGCCCCAGCATTTT
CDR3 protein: CASSFPARRGLRPQHF